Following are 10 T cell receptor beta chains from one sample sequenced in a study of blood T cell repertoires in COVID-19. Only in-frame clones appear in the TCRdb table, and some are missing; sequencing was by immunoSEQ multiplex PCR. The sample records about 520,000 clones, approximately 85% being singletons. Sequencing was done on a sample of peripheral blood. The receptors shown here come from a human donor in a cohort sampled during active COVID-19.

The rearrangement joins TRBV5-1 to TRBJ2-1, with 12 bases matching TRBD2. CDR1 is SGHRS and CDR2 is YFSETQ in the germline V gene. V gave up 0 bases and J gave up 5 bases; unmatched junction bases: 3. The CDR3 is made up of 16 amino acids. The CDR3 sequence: CASSLELAGGHNEQFF. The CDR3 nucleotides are TGCGCCAGCAGCTTGGAACTAGCGGGAGGACACAATGAGCAGTTCTTC. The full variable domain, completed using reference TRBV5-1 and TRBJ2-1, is KAGVTQTPRYLIKTRGQQVTLSCSPISGHRSVSWYQQTPGQGLQFLFEYFSETQRNKGNFPGRFSGRQFSNSRSEMNVSTLELGDSALYLCASSLELAGGHNEQFFGPGTRLTVL.

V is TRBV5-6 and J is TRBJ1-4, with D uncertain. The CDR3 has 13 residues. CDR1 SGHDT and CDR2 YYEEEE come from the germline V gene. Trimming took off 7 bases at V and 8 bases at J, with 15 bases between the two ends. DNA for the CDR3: TGTGCCAGCTACCCGATCGGGTCGGAAAAACTGTTTTTT. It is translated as CASYPIGSEKLFF.

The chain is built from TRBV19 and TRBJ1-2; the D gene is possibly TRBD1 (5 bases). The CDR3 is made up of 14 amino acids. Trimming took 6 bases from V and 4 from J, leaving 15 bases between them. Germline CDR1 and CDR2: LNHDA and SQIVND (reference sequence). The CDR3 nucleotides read TGTGCCAGTAGCTATGGGCCCGACAGCTATGGCTACACCTTC. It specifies CASSYGPDSYGYTF. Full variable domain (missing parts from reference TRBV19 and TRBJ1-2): DGGITQSPKYLFRKEGQNVTLSCEQNLNHDAMYWYRQDPGQGLRLIYYSQIVNDFQKGDIAEGYSVSREKKESFPLTVTSAQKNPTAFYLCASSYGPDSYGYTFGSGTRLTVV.

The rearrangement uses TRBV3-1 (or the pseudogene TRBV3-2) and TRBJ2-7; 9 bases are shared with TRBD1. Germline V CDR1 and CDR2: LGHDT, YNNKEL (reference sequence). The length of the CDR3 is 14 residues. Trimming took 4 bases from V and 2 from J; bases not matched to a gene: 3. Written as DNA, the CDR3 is TGTGCCAGCAGCCTACAGGGGGCAACCTACGAGCAGTACTTC. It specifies CASSLQGATYEQYF.

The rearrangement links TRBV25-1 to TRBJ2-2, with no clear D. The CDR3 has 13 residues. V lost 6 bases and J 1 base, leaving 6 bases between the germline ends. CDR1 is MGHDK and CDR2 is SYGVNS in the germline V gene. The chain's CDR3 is CASRQENTGELFF. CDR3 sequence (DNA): TGTGCCAGCAGGCAGGAGAACACCGGGGAGCTGTTTTTT.

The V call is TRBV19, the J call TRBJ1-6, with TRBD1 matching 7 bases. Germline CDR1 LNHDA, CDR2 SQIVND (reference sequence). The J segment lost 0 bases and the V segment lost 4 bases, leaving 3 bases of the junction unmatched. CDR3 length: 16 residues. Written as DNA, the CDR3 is TGTGCCAGTAGTAGCAGGGGGAACTCCTATAATTCACCCCTCCACTTT. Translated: CASSSRGNSYNSPLHF.

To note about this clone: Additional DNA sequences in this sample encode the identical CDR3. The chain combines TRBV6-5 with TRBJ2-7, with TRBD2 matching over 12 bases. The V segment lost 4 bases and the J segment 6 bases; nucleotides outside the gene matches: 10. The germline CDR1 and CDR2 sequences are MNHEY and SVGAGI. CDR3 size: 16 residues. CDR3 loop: CASSSPSGRAGGEQYF. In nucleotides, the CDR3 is TGTGCCAGCAGTTCCCCTAGCGGGAGGGCCGGAGGCGAGCAGTACTTC.

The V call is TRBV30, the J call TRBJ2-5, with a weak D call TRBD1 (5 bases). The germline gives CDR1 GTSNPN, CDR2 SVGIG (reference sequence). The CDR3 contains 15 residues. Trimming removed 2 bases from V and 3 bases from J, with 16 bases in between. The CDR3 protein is CAWSISGIPKETQYF. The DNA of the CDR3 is TGTGCCTGGAGTATTTCAGGGATCCCCAAAGAGACCCAGTACTTC. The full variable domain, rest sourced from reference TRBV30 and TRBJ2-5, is SQTIHQWPATLVQPVGSPLSLECTVEGTSNPNLYWYRQAAGRGLQLLFYSVGIGQISSEVPQNLSASRPQDRQFILSSKKLLLSDSGFYLCAWSISGIPKETQYFGPGTRLLVL.

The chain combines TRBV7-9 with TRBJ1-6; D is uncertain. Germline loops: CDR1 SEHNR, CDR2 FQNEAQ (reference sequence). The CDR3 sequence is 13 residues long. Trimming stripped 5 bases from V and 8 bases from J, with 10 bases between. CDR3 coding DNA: TGTGCCAGCAGCCTAGACGGGGATTCACCCCTCCACTTT. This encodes CASSLDGDSPLHF.

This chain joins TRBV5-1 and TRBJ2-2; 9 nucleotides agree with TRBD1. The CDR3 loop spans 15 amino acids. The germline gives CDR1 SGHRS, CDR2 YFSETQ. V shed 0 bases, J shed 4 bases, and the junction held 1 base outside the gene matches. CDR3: CASSLGTGVTGELFF. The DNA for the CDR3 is TGCGCCAGCAGCTTGGGGACAGGGGTCACCGGGGAGCTGTTTTTT.